These T cell receptor beta chains were read from a single sample in a study of T-cell memory formation after mild COVID-19. TCRdb called the 5' RACE reads again in MiXCR, with one record for every CDR3 protein. The data show 350,000 to 500,000 distinct CDR3 sequences, around 22% seen once. The sample comprised PBMCs or a T cell subset sorted from them (not recorded which). Every receptor here comes from an adult woman who had mild COVID-19 (a few samples of this study predate the infection). Cell type and time point are not known. CDR3s include the opening cysteine and the closing phenylalanine or tryptophan. The D gene is left open where the match is weak. Clone size, where shown, is once, few, many, or a class for clones that have expanded.

TRBV27,.,once,TRBJ2-1,TGTGCCAGCAGTACAGATAGGTACAATGAGCAGTTCTTC,CASSTDRYNEQFF
TRBV11-3,.,.,TRBJ1-1,TGTGCCAGCAGCCCGTCGGGGGCGGGCACTGAAGCTTTCTTT,CASSPSGAGTEAFF
TRBV6-5,.,few,TRBJ1-1,TGTGCCAGCAGTTACTCGGGCGGACAGTTCGGGCCTGAAGCTTTCTTT,CASSYSGGQFGPEAFF
TRBV6-6,TRBD2,many,TRBJ2-1,TGTGCCAGCGGATTGGCGGGAGAGACCTACAATGAGCAGTTCTTC,CASGLAGETYNEQFF
TRBV6-6,TRBD1,.,TRBJ1-1,TGTGCCAGCAGTTACTCGATACACAGGGGTGACACTGAAGCTTTCTTT,CASSYSIHRGDTEAFF
TRBV23-1,.,.,TRBJ2-7,TGCGCCAGCAGTCAAGAGGACTACAGAGCCTACGAGCAGTACTTC,CASSQEDYRAYEQYF
TRBV4-3,.,.,TRBJ2-2,TGCGCCAGCAGCCATTACAGTAACACCGGGGAGCTGTTTTTT,CASSHYSNTGELFF
TRBV29-1,.,few,TRBJ2-5,TGCAGCGTGGCCCGGGAGACCCAGTACTTC,CSVARETQYF
TRBV29-1,TRBD1,.,TRBJ2-7,TGCAGCGTGGAGGGCGAACAGGGGGCTCGGTACGAGCAGTACTTC,CSVEGEQGARYEQYF
TRBV5-1,TRBD2,.,TRBJ2-1,TGCGCCAGCAGACCCGAGGTAGCGGGGGGGCCTATCCTGAATGAGCAGTTCTTC,CASRPEVAGGPILNEQFF
TRBV20-1,TRBD2,few,TRBJ2-1,TGCAGTGCTAGAGAGGGGACTAGCTGGGCTGAGCAGTTCTTC,CSAREGTSWAEQFF
TRBV19,.,.,TRBJ2-7,TGTGCCAGTAGTATAGGGGGGTTTTCGCTGACCTACGAGCAGTACTTC,CASSIGGFSLTYEQYF
TRBV5-4,TRBD1,few,TRBJ1-1,TGTGCCAGCAGTCGTAAGACAGGGGGGAACACTGAAGCTTTCTTT,CASSRKTGGNTEAFF
TRBV7-9,.,few,TRBJ1-2,TGTGCCAGCAGCTTTCCCGGGACCCCCGGAGATGGCTACACCTTC,CASSFPGTPGDGYTF
TRBV20-1,TRBD2,.,TRBJ2-1,TGCAGTGCTGAGAGCGGGAGCTCCTACAATGAGCAGTTCTTC,CSAESGSSYNEQFF
TRBV5-1,TRBD1,.,TRBJ2-7,TGCGCCAGCAGCCGAGTAGGGACAGGGCAAGGCTACGAGCAGTACTTC,CASSRVGTGQGYEQYF
TRBV2,.,.,TRBJ2-3,TGTGCCAGCAGTGAACAGGCCAGCACAGATACGCAGTATTTT,CASSEQASTDTQYF
TRBV12-3/TRBV12-4,TRBD2,.,TRBJ2-7,TGTGCCAGCAGCTTACGAGCGGGAGAGAACTACGAGCAGTACTTC,CASSLRAGENYEQYF
TRBV6-9,.,few,TRBJ2-2,TGTGCCAGCTTCCACGTGACCGGGGAGCTGTTTTTT,CASFHVTGELFF
TRBV12-3/TRBV12-4,.,.,TRBJ2-3,TGTGCCAGCAGTTTTACCGGTTTTGGGGGAGATACGCAGTATTTT,CASSFTGFGGDTQYF
TRBV9,TRBD1,.,TRBJ2-1,TGTGCCAGCAGCGCCCCGGACAGGGGTTACAATGAGCAGTTCTTC,CASSAPDRGYNEQFF
TRBV6-1,.,few,TRBJ2-1,TGTGCCAGCAGTGAGGGAGGAACCTACAATGAGCAGTTCTTC,CASSEGGTYNEQFF
TRBV6-2/TRBV6-3,.,.,TRBJ2-2,TGTGCCAGCAGATGGGACTTGAACACCGGGGAGCTGTTTTTT,CASRWDLNTGELFF
TRBV12-3/TRBV12-4,TRBD1,few,TRBJ2-7,TGTGCCAGCAGACCGACAGGGAATGTCTACGAGCAGTACTTC,CASRPTGNVYEQYF